A single sample is the source of the 19 T cell receptor beta chains below, sequenced in a study of OX40 agonist ivuxolimab in advanced cancers. Only in-frame clones appear in the TCRdb table, and some are missing; sequencing was by immunoSEQ multiplex PCR. Among several thousand clones, roughly 90% were seen once, and the ten largest hold 11%. The specimen was CD4+ or CD8+ T cells sorted from blood, collected in a trial of the OX40 agonist ivuxolimab. The receptors were sampled from an adult with an advanced solid tumor such as melanoma, head and neck, liver or kidney cancer.

The chain joins TRBV7-3 to TRBJ1-3; a possible D gene is TRBD1 (6 bases). This CDR3 has 15 residues. With 5 bases removed from V and 0 bases from J, the gap between germline ends came to 11 bases. From germline, CDR1 is SGHTA and CDR2 FQGTGA. The CDR3 region has the DNA TGTGCCAGCAGCCAGGGACATCACTCTGGAAACACCATATATTTT. This gives the protein CASSQGHHSGNTIYF.

The chain has TRBV19 and TRBJ2-3, with 9 bases identical to TRBD2. V lost 6 bases, J lost 3 bases, and 10 bases stayed unmatched. Germline V gives CDR1 LNHDA, CDR2 SQIVND (reference sequence). This CDR3 is 16 amino acids long. The CDR3 sequence: CASRPRAAGGTDTQYF. CDR3 sequence (DNA): TGTGCCAGTAGGCCTCGTGCCGCGGGGGGGACAGATACGCAGTATTTT.

This chain uses TRBV21-1 with TRBJ1-1; the table names TRBD1, a call not compared with the DNA. TRBV21-1 is flagged as a pseudogene. The CDR3 is 17 residues long. CDR3 sequence (DNA): TGTGCCAGCAGCAAAAGGATACGACAGGGAAGTGGTACTGAAGCTTTCTTT. Its translation is CASSKRIRQGSGTEAFF.

The chain has TRBV11-2 and TRBJ1-4; TRBD1 is a possible D gene (6 bases). The CDR3 is made up of 12 amino acids. CDR1 is SGHAT, CDR2 FQNNGV, per germline. Trimming pared 3 bases from V and 13 bases from J, leaving 12 bases between. CDR3 sequence: CASSLGEGGLFF. Here the CDR3 DNA reads TGTGCCAGCAGCTTGGGGGAAGGGGGACTGTTTTTT.

This chain joins TRBV6-6 and TRBJ1-4, with a weak D call TRBD1 (5 bases). Trimming cost V 6 bases and J 7 bases, with 18 bases left between them. The CDR3 is 15 amino acids. The V gene's germline CDR1 is MNHNY and CDR2 SVGAGI (reference sequence). The CDR3 region is CASSLYIQGSEKLFF. The CDR3, as DNA: TGTGCCAGCAGCCTATATATCCAGGGAAGTGAAAAACTGTTTTTT.

This rearrangement joins TRBV27 to TRBJ2-1, with 8 bases aligning to TRBD2. V trimming: 2 bases; J trimming: 7 bases; junction bases outside the gene matches: 7. Germline V gene lookup returns CDR1 MNHEY and CDR2 SMNVEV (reference sequence). CDR3 length: 15 amino acids. CDR3 DNA sequence: TGTGCCAGCAGTTTAAGCGGGGGACTGGGGAATGAGCAGTTCTTC. Translation: CASSLSGGLGNEQFF.

This clone has just one count. The DNA for the CDR3 is TGTGCCAGCAGTCTGCAGGGGACCCATGGCTACACCTTC. Its protein is CASSLQGTHGYTF. The chain carries TRBV27 and TRBJ1-2; the D gene is possibly TRBD1 (6 bases). The ends were cut back, 5 bases at V and 6 bases at J, with 13 bases in the middle. The germline V gene encodes CDR1 MNHEY and CDR2 SMNVEV (reference sequence). The CDR3 has 13 residues.

This rearrangement joins TRBV6-1 to TRBJ2-1; the match to TRBD2 covers 10 bases. This CDR3 spans 16 amino acids. V was pared by 2 bases and J by 3 bases, with 4 bases of the junction left unmatched. In germline, CDR1 is MNHNS, CDR2 SASEGT. The chain's CDR3 is CASSELERGGYNEQFF. The CDR3 nucleotides read TGTGCCAGCAGTGAATTGGAGCGGGGGGGCTACAATGAGCAGTTCTTC.

The chain employs TRBV2 and TRBJ1-5; 7 positions agree with TRBD1. Trimming removed 5 bases from V and 3 bases from J; junction bases left unmatched: 10. This CDR3 has 16 residues. Germline values: CDR1 SNHLY, CDR2 FYNNEI. CDR3 residues: CASSHYRDSFNQPQHF. The CDR3, as DNA: TGTGCCAGCAGTCATTACCGGGACAGCTTCAATCAGCCCCAGCATTTT.

The count of this clone is one. This chain connects TRBV29-1 to TRBJ2-3, with TRBD1 as a possible D gene (6 bases). V was trimmed by 2 bases and J by 2 bases, leaving 17 bases between them. The CDR3 spans 16 residues. CDR1 is SQVTM, CDR2 ANQGSEA, per germline. CDR3 sequence: CSVERGTGTPTDTQYF. The DNA for the CDR3 is TGCAGCGTTGAAAGGGGTACAGGGACCCCCACAGATACGCAGTATTTT.

The rearrangement joins TRBV7-6 to TRBJ2-3; the D gene is possibly TRBD2 (7 bases). V lost 1 base and J lost 6, with 17 bases in between. The germline CDR1 and CDR2 sequences are SGHVS and FNYEAQ. There are 16 residues in the CDR3. In DNA form, the CDR3 reads TGTGCCAGCAGCTTAGGAGGTCGGGGGGCGTGGGATACGCAGTATTTT. Translating gives CASSLGGRGAWDTQYF.

Only a few counts were recorded for this clone. CDR3 residues: CASSAEPSSRVTDTQYF. CDR3 bases: TGTGCCAGCAGCGCCGAGCCGTCTAGCAGGGTCACAGATACGCAGTATTTT. The chain combines TRBV9 with TRBJ2-3; D possibly uses TRBD1 or TRBD2 (5 bases each). This CDR3 contains 17 residues. Trimming cost V 3 bases and J 2 bases, with 19 bases left between them. Germline CDR1 and CDR2: SGDLS and YYNGEE.

This chain joins TRBV9 and TRBJ2-5; TRBD1 matches 10 bases. The CDR3 sequence is 15 residues long. The trim removed 4 bases at V and 4 bases at J, leaving 7 bases unmatched. Looked up from germline, CDR1 is SGDLS and CDR2 is YYNGEE. The CDR3 DNA reads as TGTGCCAGCAGCCCCCTGACAGGGGGCGGAGAGACCCAGTACTTC. This gives the protein CASSPLTGGGETQYF. The whole variable domain, remainder taken from reference TRBV9 and TRBJ2-5, is DSGVTQTPKHLITATGQRVTLRCSPRSGDLSVYWYQQSLDQGLQFLIQYYNGEERAKGNILERFSAQQFPDLHSELNLSSLELGDSALYFCASSPLTGGGETQYFGPGTRLLVL.

The rearrangement uses TRBV5-4 and TRBJ2-7, with D unresolved. Per the germline V gene, CDR1 is SGHNT and CDR2 is YYREEE (reference sequence). V lost 3 bases and J lost 1, with 5 bases in between. The CDR3 length is 12 residues. The CDR3 coding sequence is TGTGCCAGCAGCTCCTGGTCCTACGAGCAGTACTTC. Translated, it gives CASSSWSYEQYF.

The chain uses TRBV4-1 and TRBJ2-1; 7 bases fit TRBD1. The CDR3 spans 14 residues. From germline, CDR1 is MGHRA and CDR2 YSYEKL. V shed 4 bases and J 4 bases; nucleotides not matched to a gene: 4. The CDR3 DNA reads TGCGCCAGCAGCCGAGAGGGACAGTACAATGAGCAGTTCTTC. This codes for CASSREGQYNEQFF.

The rearrangement uses TRBV27 and TRBJ2-7; 9 bases match TRBD1. The CDR3 consists of 15 residues. Germline CDR1 reads MNHEY; CDR2 reads SMNVEV (reference sequence). Trimming at V came to 2 bases and at J to 4 bases, leaving 6 bases not matched to a gene. This CDR3 is CASSLNGQGWYEQYF. The CDR3 region has the DNA TGTGCCAGCAGTTTAAATGGACAGGGGTGGTACGAGCAGTACTTC.

The V call is TRBV5-1, the J call TRBJ2-7; D is perhaps TRBD1 (6 bases). CDR1 is SGHRS, CDR2 YFSETQ, per germline. The CDR3 runs 12 residues. The ends were cut back, 3 bases at V and 3 bases at J, with 7 bases in the middle. The CDR3 nucleotides are TGCGCCAGCAGCTCGGACAGCTACGAGCAGTACTTC. This gives the protein CASSSDSYEQYF.

This chain connects TRBV6-5 to TRBJ2-7; D may be TRBD1 (5 bases). Trimming removed 6 bases from V and 2 bases from J, with 17 bases in between. Germline V gene lookup returns CDR1 MNHEY and CDR2 SVGAGI. This CDR3 is built from 15 residues. The CDR3 nucleotides are TGTGCCAGCAGCCCCCTGTGGGGCACAACCTACGAGCAGTACTTC. It codes for CASSPLWGTTYEQYF.

The chain uses TRBV5-8 and TRBJ2-3; a possible D gene is TRBD2 (5 bases). This CDR3 has 14 amino acids. Trimming stripped 0 bases from V and 4 bases from J, with 9 bases between. CDR1 SGHTS and CDR2 YDEGEE come from the germline V gene. In DNA, the CDR3 is TGTGCCAGCAGCTTGGCTAGCCGCGCAGATACGCAGTATTTT. Translation gives CASSLASRADTQYF.